These 27 T cell receptor beta chains were sequenced from one sample in a study of cytomegalovirus exposure and HLA in healthy donors. The PCR used 60 Vbeta and 13 Jbeta primers. Assay: immunoSEQ multiplex PCR; the TCRdb copy retains only in-frame clones and omits some. The profile shows about 93,000 clones, 82% of them singletons. Sequenced material: PBMCs. The receptors come from a middle-aged man in good health and CMV-seronegative.

V usage is TRBV4-1 and J usage is TRBJ1-2; D call uncertain. Trimming pared 1 base from V and 6 bases from J, leaving 9 bases between. Looked up from germline, CDR1 is MGHRA and CDR2 is YSYEKL. The CDR3 extends over 13 amino acids. CDR3 loop: CASSQAAEDGYTF. CDR3 in DNA: TGCGCCAGCAGCCAAGCGGCAGAGGATGGCTACACCTTC.

CDR3 sequence: CASSVEAAINYGYTF. CDR3 DNA: TGTGCCAGCAGCGTAGAGGCAGCGATAAACTATGGCTACACCTTC. The chain carries TRBV9 and TRBJ1-2; D gene uncertain. The CDR3 consists of 15 residues. CDR1 and CDR2 (germline): SGDLS, YYNGEE. Trimming pared 0 bases from V and 2 bases from J, leaving 11 bases between.

This clone occurred once. This chain links TRBV18 with TRBJ2-2; D call uncertain. The CDR3 is 16 amino acids. Trimming stripped 5 bases from V and 1 base from J, with 14 bases between. Germline CDR1 reads KGHSH; CDR2 reads LQKENI. DNA for the CDR3: TGTGCCAGCTCATTGGCTCGGCAGGTGAACACCGGGGAGCTGTTTTTT. Translation gives CASSLARQVNTGELFF.

The chain recombines TRBV4-1 with TRBJ2-5, with D possibly being TRBD2 (6 bases). The CDR3 totals 15 residues. V was shortened by 1 base and J by 3 bases, with 12 bases between the two germline ends. Germline V CDR1 and CDR2: MGHRA, YSYEKL. CDR3 amino acids: CASSQGPGREETQYF. Written as DNA, the CDR3 is TGCGCCAGCAGCCAAGGGCCCGGGAGAGAAGAGACCCAGTACTTC.

The V and J genes are TRBV28 and TRBJ2-2, with TRBD2 identical over 14 bases. Trimming removed 2 bases from V and 7 bases from J; junction bases left unmatched: 12. Germline-derived CDR1 and CDR2 are MDHEN and SYDVKM. This CDR3 comprises 19 residues. The CDR3 is CASSLGLTSGRALDGELFF. The DNA for the CDR3 is TGTGCCAGCAGTTTAGGTCTGACTAGCGGGAGGGCCTTAGACGGGGAGCTGTTTTTT.

The rearrangement joins TRBV27 to TRBJ1-1; 8 nucleotides match TRBD1. This CDR3 comprises 14 residues. CDR1 is MNHEY and CDR2 is SMNVEV in the germline V gene (reference sequence). V trimming: 3 bases; J trimming: 12 bases; junction bases outside the gene matches: 12. The CDR3 bases are TGTGCCAGCAGTTTCCATAAGGCGGACAGGGAAACTTTCTTT. Amino acid sequence: CASSFHKADRETFF.

V and J are TRBV7-2 and TRBJ2-1, with TRBD2 matching 8 bases. The junction had 8 bases not matched to a gene; V was cut back by 4 bases and J by 9 bases. The CDR3 has 14 amino acids. The V gene's germline CDR1 is SGHTA and CDR2 FQGNSA. CDR3 residues: CASSYRSGTGEQFF. In DNA, the CDR3 is TGTGCCAGCAGCTATCGTAGCGGGACCGGTGAGCAGTTCTTC.

The chain combines TRBV6-1 with TRBJ1-1, with a weak D call TRBD1 (6 bases). Germline V CDR1 and CDR2: MNHNS, SASEGT. Trimming shortened V by 5 bases and J by 1 base, and 11 bases separated the two germline ends. The CDR3 has 14 residues. The DNA for the CDR3 is TGTGCCAGCAGTCAAGGGGGGGAGAACACTGAAGCTTTCTTT. It translates to CASSQGGENTEAFF.

The chain couples TRBV28 to TRBJ2-4; 7 bases map to TRBD2. CDR1 is MDHEN, CDR2 SYDVKM, per germline. With 3 bases clipped from V and 2 bases from J, the junction kept 10 bases outside the gene matches. The CDR3 covers 17 residues. The CDR3 coding sequence is TGTGCCAGCAGTTTTGGGGGGGTCAGGGTAACCAAAAACATTCAGTACTTC. This gives the protein CASSFGGVRVTKNIQYF. Full variable domain (outside the CDR3, taken from reference TRBV28 and TRBJ2-4): DVKVTQSSRYLVKRTGEKVFLECVQDMDHENMFWYRQDPGLGLRLIYFSYDVKMKEKGDIPEGYSVSREKKERFSLILESASTNQTSMYLCASSFGGVRVTKNIQYFGAGTRLSVL.

This clone was observed once. The chain carries TRBV6-4 and TRBJ2-7; 9 positions agree with TRBD1. Germline CDR1 MRHNA, CDR2 SNTAGT. This CDR3 is 14 amino acids long. V lost 7 bases to trimming and J lost 3 bases; unmatched junction nucleotides: 7. The CDR3 DNA follows: TGTGCCAGCATGGCCCGGGACAGGGACTACGAGCAGTACTTC. It is translated as CASMARDRDYEQYF.

The table lists this clone with a few counts. V gene TRBV6-5 combines with J gene TRBJ1-5, with a weak D call TRBD1 (5 bases). This CDR3 has 14 residues. The germline V and J ends were trimmed by 0 bases and 3 bases, with 6 bases remaining between them. The germline gives CDR1 MNHEY, CDR2 SVGAGI. The CDR3 protein is CASSYSQANQPQHF. CDR3 in DNA: TGTGCCAGCAGTTACTCACAGGCCAATCAGCCCCAGCATTTT.

The V gene is TRBV5-1, the J gene TRBJ2-7; weak D call: TRBD1 (6 bases). V lost 1 base and J lost 4, with 27 bases in between. CDR1 is SGHRS, CDR2 YFSETQ, per germline. The CDR3 contains 19 residues. CDR3 residues: CASSLRADRTARVSYEQYF. The DNA of the CDR3 is TGCGCCAGCAGCTTGAGGGCTGACAGGACCGCGCGGGTGAGTTACGAGCAGTACTTC.

The chain links TRBV6-1 to TRBJ2-7; a weak D match, TRBD2 (6 bases). Germline V CDR1 and CDR2: MNHNS, SASEGT. This CDR3 is 13 amino acids long. The V and J ends lost 7 bases and 2 bases respectively, with 12 bases between them. CDR3 in amino acids: CASIPGGTYEQYF. In nucleotides, the CDR3 is TGTGCCAGCATACCCGGGGGTACCTACGAGCAGTACTTC.

The rearrangement joins TRBV28 to TRBJ2-3; D not certain. CDR1 and CDR2 (germline): MDHEN, SYDVKM. Between the trimmed V and J ends, which lost 5 bases and 4 bases, there was a span of 13 bases. The CDR3 sequence is 14 residues long. The CDR3 DNA reads TGTGCCAGCAGTCGACAAGAAGATCCAGATACGCAGTATTTT. Translating it yields CASSRQEDPDTQYF.

The chain uses TRBV11-2 and TRBJ2-7; TRBD2 matches at 11 bases. This CDR3 is built from 15 residues. Germline V gene lookup returns CDR1 SGHAT and CDR2 FQNNGV. Trimming cost V 5 bases and J 3 bases; bases outside gene matches: 6. The CDR3 DNA sequence: TGTGCCAGCAGCCAGACTAGCGGGGACGGCTACGAGCAGTACTTC. It specifies CASSQTSGDGYEQYF.

This clone was detected only a few times. This rearrangement joins TRBV6-1 to TRBJ2-4; D is undetermined. V was clipped by 2 bases and J by 9 bases, with 14 bases between them. The CDR3 totals 14 residues. Germline V gene data show CDR1 as MNHNS and CDR2 as SASEGT. The CDR3 loop is CASSETRVWAIQYF. The CDR3 DNA is TGTGCCAGCAGTGAAACTCGAGTATGGGCCATTCAGTACTTC.

V gene TRBV18 combines with J gene TRBJ1-3; 8 bases are a match to TRBD1. CDR1 is KGHSH, CDR2 LQKENI, per germline. The V and J ends lost 3 bases and 0 bases, in that order; junction bases with no gene match: 1. The CDR3 is 15 residues long. This CDR3 is CASSPGQVSGNTIYF. The DNA of the CDR3 is TGTGCCAGCTCACCGGGACAGGTCTCTGGAAACACCATATATTTT.

This clone was seen a handful of times. This chain uses TRBV21-1 with TRBJ2-2; the table's TRBD1 call for D was not verified on the DNA. TRBV21-1 is labeled a pseudogene. The CDR3 is 24 amino acids. CDR3 DNA: TGTGCCAGCAGCAAAAGGAGGGAACTCGCCCAACATGAGCCCGGGACAGAAGGGGCCGGGGAGCTGTTTTTT. It translates to CASSKRRELAQHEPGTEGAGELFF.

The chain employs TRBV7-3 and TRBJ2-1, with D perhaps TRBD2 (6 bases). The V end lost 1 base, the J end lost 6 bases, and 7 bases lay between the germline ends. The V gene's germline CDR1 is SGHTA and CDR2 FQGTGA. There are 13 residues in the CDR3. The DNA for the CDR3 is TGTGCCAGCAGCTTAAGCGGGGCCAATGAGCAGTTCTTC. Translated, it gives CASSLSGANEQFF.

The V gene is TRBV15, the J gene TRBJ2-5; D is unclear. CDR1 and CDR2 from the germline V gene are LNHNV and YYDKDF (reference sequence). CDR3 length: 14 residues. V gave up 1 base and J gave up 4 bases, with 10 bases separating them. CDR3: CATSRGSLVETQYF. The DNA of the CDR3 is TGTGCCACCAGCAGAGGTAGTTTGGTAGAGACCCAGTACTTC.

In DNA, the CDR3 is TGCAGCGTGGGTTCCGGGACAGGTGGCGAGCAGTACTTC. Protein: CSVGSGTGGEQYF. The chain recombines TRBV29-1 with TRBJ2-7; 8 bases align to TRBD1. The CDR3 totals 13 residues. The J segment lost 6 bases and the V segment lost 6 bases, leaving 10 bases of the junction unmatched. The V gene's germline CDR1 is SQVTM and CDR2 ANQGSEA.

The chain links TRBV7-2 to TRBJ2-1, with 10 bases fitting TRBD2. This CDR3 is 15 amino acids long. V lost 1 base to trimming and J lost 6 bases; unmatched junction nucleotides: 3. Germline V gene data show CDR1 as SGHTA and CDR2 as FQGNSA. CDR3 loop: CASSLVAGGPNEQFF. The DNA of the CDR3 is TGTGCCAGCAGCTTAGTAGCGGGAGGACCCAATGAGCAGTTCTTC.

The gene calls are TRBV6-6 and TRBJ2-6; no clear D gene. V was trimmed by 2 bases and J by 0 bases, leaving 8 bases between them. There are 16 residues in the CDR3. Germline V gene data show CDR1 as MNHNY and CDR2 as SVGAGI (reference sequence). The CDR3 region has the DNA TGTGCCAGCAGTTACATCGGAGCCTCTGGGGCCAACGTCCTGACTTTC. This translates into CASSYIGASGANVLTF.

This chain links TRBV29-1 with TRBJ2-7, with TRBD1 matching over 8 bases. This CDR3 has 15 amino acids. V trimming: 0 bases; J trimming: 0 bases; junction bases outside the gene matches: 4. Germline CDR1 SQVTM, CDR2 ANQGSEA. CDR3 amino acids: CSVEDRGQGSYEQYF. As DNA, the CDR3 is TGCAGCGTTGAAGATAGAGGACAGGGCTCCTACGAGCAGTACTTC.

This sequence joins TRBV7-2 and TRBJ2-1, with D possibly matching TRBD2 (6 bases). Deletions cut 1 base from V and 0 bases from J, with 10 bases between. The CDR3 runs 16 residues. Germline V gene data show CDR1 as SGHTA and CDR2 as FQGNSA. CDR3 region: CASSLVAASSYNEQFF. The CDR3 DNA reads TGTGCCAGCAGCTTAGTAGCGGCCAGCTCCTACAATGAGCAGTTCTTC.

V and J are TRBV27 and TRBJ1-2; D may be TRBD1 (6 bases). The CDR3 runs 14 residues. The V end lost 0 bases, the J end lost 3 bases, and 8 bases lay between the germline ends. Germline V CDR1 and CDR2: MNHEY, SMNVEV (reference sequence). The CDR3 protein is CASSLSHRDYGYTF. In nucleotides, the CDR3 is TGTGCCAGCAGTTTATCCCACAGGGACTATGGCTACACCTTC.

The chain employs TRBV5-1 and TRBJ2-7, with TRBD2 as a possible D gene (5 bases). The CDR3 is 17 residues long. CDR1 SGHRS and CDR2 YFSETQ come from the germline V gene. The V end lost 0 bases, the J end lost 5 bases, and 21 bases lay between the germline ends. CDR3 bases: TGCGCCAGCAGCTTGGGAACGCTAGCCCACAGTTGGGACGAGCAGTACTTC. Protein: CASSLGTLAHSWDEQYF.